A selection of T cell receptor beta chains follows, all from one sample in a study of blood T cell repertoires in COVID-19. The method was immunoSEQ multiplex PCR; TCRdb's version includes in-frame clones alone and lacks a portion of them. Of 200,000 to 300,000 clones in the sample, around 86% were seen once. The sample was peripheral blood. These receptor sequences come from a man aged 40-55 years who had recovered from COVID-19. The CDR3 runs from the conserved cysteine through the conserved F or W.

TRBJ1-2	TRBV27	CASSSPGTGHNYGYTF
TRBJ2-2	TRBV5-1	CASSYAPGGLNGELFF
TRBJ2-1	TRBV10-1	CASSDQTSNEQFF
TRBJ2-7	TRBV4-1	CASSYRVLYEQYF
TRBJ2-7	TRBV15	CATSRVRASGLIYEQYF
TRBJ2-7	TRBV6-2/TRBV6-3	CASSYRSKAVGEQYF
TRBJ2-1	TRBV5-5	CASSRGVGHNEQFF
TRBJ1-1	TRBV6-5	CASNLRRGKNTEAFF
TRBJ2-5	TRBV29-1	CSASGASGRLETQYF
TRBJ2-5	TRBV6-6	CASAQRGQQETQYF
TRBJ2-7	TRBV4-1	CASSAAPGTSGRAADYEQYF